The rows below give T cell receptor beta chains drawn from one sample of a study of cytomegalovirus exposure and HLA in healthy donors. Sequenced by immunoSEQ multiplex PCR; TCRdb stores in-frame clones only, minus some. The sample includes about 180,000 clones, 77% of them seen just once. Sequencing used PBMCs. These receptor sequences come from a man aged 18 to 29 in good health and CMV-seronegative. Both conserved end residues are part of each CDR3. D genes are given only for firm matches. Expanded clones get a size class; other rows say once, few or many, or leave the size out.

clone size	V gene	CDR3 length	D gene	J gene	CDR3 protein	CDR3 DNA
NA	TRBV10-2	15	NA	TRBJ2-7	CASSEGTFYSYEQYF	TGCGCCAGCAGTGAGGGGACTTTCTACTCCTACGAGCAGTACTTC
once	TRBV2	13	NA	TRBJ1-1	CASSSDDIRGAFF	TGTGCCAGCAGTTCCGATGACATACGGGGGGCTTTCTTT
NA	TRBV19	13	NA	TRBJ2-7	CASSFGTSYEQYF	TGTGCCAGTAGCTTTGGGACATCCTACGAGCAGTACTTC
NA	TRBV7-9	13	NA	TRBJ2-2	CASSLTGTGELFF	TGTGCCAGCAGCTTAACGGGGACAGGGGAGCTGTTTTTT
NA	TRBV5-1	14	NA	TRBJ2-7	CASSLPGLSYEQYF	TGCGCCAGCAGTCTTCCGGGTCTTTCCTACGAGCAGTACTTC
NA	TRBV6-6	15	TRBD1	TRBJ1-2	CASSYSDRGYYGYTF	TGTGCCAGCAGTTACTCCGACAGGGGATACTATGGCTACACCTTC
NA	TRBV11-3	16	TRBD2	TRBJ2-2	CASSLGLAGGTGELFF	TGTGCCAGCAGCTTGGGACTAGCGGGGGGGACCGGGGAGCTGTTTTTT
once	TRBV27	11	NA	TRBJ2-5	CASTSAGTQYF	TGTGCCAGCACCTCGGCGGGGACCCAGTACTTC
few	TRBV5-4	15	TRBD2	TRBJ2-1	CASSLAGGPWDEQFF	TGTGCCAGCAGCTTAGCGGGAGGGCCTTGGGATGAGCAGTTCTTC
NA	TRBV11-3	16	NA	TRBJ1-2	CASSLVSPGPTDGYTF	TGTGCCAGCAGCTTAGTCTCGCCAGGGCCCACGGATGGCTACACCTTC
NA	TRBV18	14	NA	TRBJ2-4	CASSPTGPRDIQYF	TGTGCCAGCTCACCAACAGGGCCGCGAGACATTCAGTACTTC